This TCR beta chain was profiled in a study of Ad26.COV2.S vaccination and SARS-CoV-2 variants. This CDR3 comprises 19 residues. The germline gives CDR1 SGHDN, CDR2 FVKESK. V trimming: 4 bases; J trimming: 1 base; junction bases outside the gene matches: 13. Broader study findings: Total T cell responses may have been underestimated by the TCR breadth and depth analyses. Substantial post-vaccination breadth of spike-specific CD8+ and CD4+ T cell responses was reported.

Worth noting for this clone: Its antigen is not known.

Treatment here: about 20 received Ad26.COV2.S at low or high dose, single or two shots; roughly 5 received placebo; per-sample allocation not given. Sampling was done on day 63 after the first vaccine or placebo injection. This vaccine is an Ad26 vector that expresses the Wuhan-strain SARS-CoV-2 spike. Only in-frame clones appear in the TCRdb table, and some are missing; sequencing was by immunoSEQ multiplex PCR. Altogether a few hundred thousand clones are present, roughly 91% being singletons, with the ten largest covering about 4.1%. The sequence was collected from a person between 18 and 59 years old who received the Ad26.COV2.S COVID-19 vaccine or a placebo. This chain links TRBV14 with TRBJ2-1; TRBD2 matches at 10 bases. The source material was peripheral blood, sampled in a trial of Ad26.COV2.S vaccine versus placebo. CDR3 sequence: CASSLQREGHPRSYNEQFF. The CDR3 DNA reads TGTGCCAGCAGCCTGCAGCGGGAGGGCCATCCTAGGTCCTACAATGAGCAGTTCTTC.